This T cell receptor (beta chain) was sequenced during a study of Graves' ophthalmopathy and Graves' hyperthyroidism. The CDR3 has 14 residues. The V end lost 0 bases, the J end lost 0 bases, and 4 bases lay between the germline ends. Germline CDR1 and CDR2: SGHDT and YYEEEE. RNA served as the template for amplifying TCR beta CDR3 regions. First-round RT-PCR employed HTBI primers, with a second-round multiplex PCR after it. TCRdb recomputed calls from the multiplex PCR reads with MiXCR, one row per CDR3 protein. The sample contains 1 million to 1.3 million distinct CDR3 sequences, around a third of which appear only once. Whole-study findings and limits: Most thyroid-expanded clonotypes exceeding 0.001 frequency were also found in blood. With just under 90% sensitivity and roughly 77% specificity, a 13-signature model separated ophthalmopathy from stable hyperthyroidism.

This clonotype was found many times. Its target is not known. The chain links TRBV5-6 to TRBJ1-3, with unresolved D. This receptor was obtained from an adult man with Graves' hyperthyroidism. The specimen sequenced was peripheral blood or thyroid tissue (not recorded which). The CDR3 region has the DNA TGTGCCAGCAGCTTGGTCAGCTCTGGAAACACCATATATTTT. Protein sequence: CASSLVSSGNTIYF.